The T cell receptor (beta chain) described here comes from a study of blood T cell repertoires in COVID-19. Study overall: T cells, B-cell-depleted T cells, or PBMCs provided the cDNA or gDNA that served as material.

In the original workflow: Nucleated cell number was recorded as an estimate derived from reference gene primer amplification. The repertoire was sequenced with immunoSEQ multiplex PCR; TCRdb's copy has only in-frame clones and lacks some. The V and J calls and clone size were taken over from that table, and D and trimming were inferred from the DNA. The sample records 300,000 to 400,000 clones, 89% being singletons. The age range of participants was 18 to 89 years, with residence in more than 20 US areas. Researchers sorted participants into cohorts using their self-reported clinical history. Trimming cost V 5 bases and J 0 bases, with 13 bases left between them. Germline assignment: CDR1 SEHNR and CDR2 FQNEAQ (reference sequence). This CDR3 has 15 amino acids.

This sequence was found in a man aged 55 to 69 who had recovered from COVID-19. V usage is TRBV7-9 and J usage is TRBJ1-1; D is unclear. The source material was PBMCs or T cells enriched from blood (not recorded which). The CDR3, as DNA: TGTGCCAGCAGCCAGCGTGAAACAATGAACACTGAAGCTTTCTTT. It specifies CASSQRETMNTEAFF.